This T cell receptor beta chain was recovered during a study of blood T cell repertoires in COVID-19. The overall study: Collection of acute and convalescent COVID-19 samples took place in the United States, Italy and Spain.

Original analysis: Amplifying reference gene primers gave estimates of nucleated cell counts. The data were produced by immunoSEQ multiplex PCR, yet TCRdb's version contains in-frame clones alone and is incomplete. The V and J calls and clone size come from that table; D and trimming were worked out from the DNA. The sample includes 250,000 to 300,000 clones, approximately 84% of them seen just once. Clinical histories supplied by participants themselves formed the basis of cohort assignment. This receptor was identified in a man aged 18-30 years who had recovered from COVID-19. The material sequenced was PBMCs or T cells enriched from blood (not recorded which).

The CDR3 loop is CASSALDRDWEDTF. The CDR3 bases are TGTGCCAGCAGTGCCCTGGACAGGGATTGGGAGGACACCTTC. The chain combines TRBV28 with TRBJ1-2, with 8 bases aligning to TRBD1. This CDR3 comprises 14 residues. Germline CDR1 is MDHEN and CDR2 is SYDVKM. V shed 5 bases and J 12 bases; nucleotides not matched to a gene: 14.